This entry lists 32 T cell receptor beta chains sequenced from one sample in a study of cytomegalovirus exposure and HLA in healthy donors. The study ran its PCR with 60 Vbeta and 13 Jbeta primers. Sequenced by immunoSEQ multiplex PCR; TCRdb stores in-frame clones only, minus some. Among 110,000 or so clones listed, 77% were seen once. Sequences were obtained from PBMCs. The receptors come from a young man in good health and CMV-seropositive.

This clone has only one observation. The chain is built from TRBV6-5 and TRBJ1-5; D unclear. The CDR3 is 15 amino acids. Germline V gives CDR1 MNHEY, CDR2 SVGAGI. V was trimmed by 7 bases and J by 0 bases, leaving 13 bases between them. Here the CDR3 reads CASTQLVGSNQPQHF. The CDR3 region has the DNA TGTGCCAGCACGCAATTAGTCGGTAGCAATCAGCCCCAGCATTTT.

The chain combines TRBV28 with TRBJ2-5, with D uncertain. CDR3 size: 13 residues. Germline V gene lookup returns CDR1 MDHEN and CDR2 SYDVKM. V was clipped by 3 bases and J by 2 bases, with 7 bases between them. The DNA of the CDR3 is TGTGCCAGCAGTTTTGTACTACAAGAGACCCAGTACTTC. Protein: CASSFVLQETQYF. The whole variable domain, remainder taken from reference TRBV28 and TRBJ2-5, is DVKVTQSSRYLVKRTGEKVFLECVQDMDHENMFWYRQDPGLGLRLIYFSYDVKMKEKGDIPEGYSVSREKKERFSLILESASTNQTSMYLCASSFVLQETQYFGPGTRLLVL.

In its sample, this clone was seen once. V gene TRBV6-5 combines with J gene TRBJ2-7, with 8 bases lining up with TRBD2. In germline, CDR1 is MNHEY, CDR2 SVGAGI. V shed 0 bases, J shed 5 bases, and the junction held 3 bases outside the gene matches. The CDR3 has 14 amino acids. The CDR3 coding sequence is TGTGCCAGCAGTTACTCCGGGAGGGGGAACGAGCAGTACTTC. Translating gives CASSYSGRGNEQYF.

The chain is built from TRBV5-4 and TRBJ2-1; possibly TRBD2 for D (7 bases). Germline CDR1 is SGHNT and CDR2 is YYREEE (reference sequence). This CDR3 contains 16 residues. Trimming left V 0 bases short and J 10 bases short, with 20 bases between. The DNA for the CDR3 is TGTGCCAGCAGCTTGGAAGGCGGGGGCAGGCTCAGGGAGCAGTTCTTC. Translating it yields CASSLEGGGRLREQFF. Full variable domain (remainder filled in from reference TRBV5-4 and TRBJ2-1): ETGVTQSPTHLIKTRGQQVTLRCSSQSGHNTVSWYQQALGQGPQFIFQYYREEENGRGNFPPRFSGLQFPNYSSELNVNALELDDSALYLCASSLEGGGRLREQFFGPGTRLTVL.

The J gene is TRBJ1-1, the V gene TRBV28; weak D call: TRBD1 (5 bases). Trimming stripped 8 bases from V and 5 bases from J, with 6 bases between. The CDR3 runs to 10 residues. Germline CDR1 is MDHEN and CDR2 is SYDVKM. The CDR3 coding sequence is TGTGCCAGCGGGGGGACTGAAGCTTTCTTT. It is translated as CASGGTEAFF.

The chain has TRBV5-8 and TRBJ2-2; possibly TRBD2 for D (6 bases). The V gene's germline CDR1 is SGHTS and CDR2 YDEGEE. The V gene lost 4 bases and the J gene lost 1 base, with 14 bases spanning the gap. The CDR3 is made up of 16 amino acids. The CDR3 DNA follows: TGTGCCAGCAGCCCGGGACTGCCCCTGAACACCGGGGAGCTGTTTTTT. Amino acids: CASSPGLPLNTGELFF.

The chain carries TRBV4-1 and TRBJ2-1, with 12 bases that match TRBD2. Per the germline V gene, CDR1 is MGHRA and CDR2 is YSYEKL. The V gene end was trimmed by 4 bases and the J gene end by 4 bases; junction bases not matched to a gene: 2. This CDR3 is 15 amino acids long. CDR3 DNA sequence: TGCGCCAGCAGCCCCGGGACTAGCGGGTACAATGAGCAGTTCTTC. This gives the protein CASSPGTSGYNEQFF.

This chain links TRBV30 with TRBJ2-7; 10 bases map to TRBD1. With 2 bases clipped from V and 3 bases from J, the junction kept 1 base outside the gene matches. This CDR3 region has 13 residues. Germline V gives CDR1 GTSNPN, CDR2 SVGIG (reference sequence). CDR3 in DNA: TGTGCCTGGAGTTGGACAGGGGGCTACGAGCAGTACTTC. The encoded protein is CAWSWTGGYEQYF. Looking up the rest from reference TRBV30 and TRBJ2-7 gives the full variable domain: SQTIHQWPATLVQPVGSPLSLECTVEGTSNPNLYWYRQAAGRGLQLLFYSVGIGQISSEVPQNLSASRPQDRQFILSSKKLLLSDSGFYLCAWSWTGGYEQYFGPGTRLTVT.

The chain carries TRBV11-2 and TRBJ1-2, with D possibly being TRBD1 (5 bases). V was cut by 1 base and J by 1 base, with 10 bases left in between. The germline CDR1 and CDR2 sequences are SGHAT and FQNNGV. This CDR3 is built from 15 residues. CDR3 nucleotides: TGTGCCAGCAGCTTAGTGGGGCTGAGTAACTATGGCTACACCTTC. Translating it yields CASSLVGLSNYGYTF.

The chain uses TRBV6-5 and TRBJ2-5, with 7 bases identical to TRBD2. In germline, CDR1 is MNHEY, CDR2 SVGAGI. The V gene end was trimmed by 8 bases and the J gene end by 0 bases; junction bases not matched to a gene: 6. The CDR3 is 14 amino acids. The CDR3 loop reads CASRDYPYQETQYF. CDR3 DNA sequence: TGTGCCAGCCGGGACTACCCTTACCAAGAGACCCAGTACTTC.

This sequence joins TRBV11-3 and TRBJ2-7; TRBD2 aligns across 7 bases. CDR1 SGHNT and CDR2 YENEEA come from the germline V gene. CDR3 size: 14 residues. With V trimmed by 2 bases and J by 2 bases, 3 bases remained unmatched. The CDR3 region has the DNA TGTGCCAGCAGCTTAAGCGGGAAGACCTACGAGCAGTACTTC. Protein: CASSLSGKTYEQYF.

The rearrangement links TRBV19 to TRBJ2-7; 13 nucleotides agree with TRBD2. The CDR3 runs 14 residues. V was clipped by 6 bases and J by 4 bases; unmatched bases: 3. Germline V gene sequence: CDR1 LNHDA, CDR2 SQIVND (reference sequence). The CDR3 DNA reads TGTGCCAGTAGCCGGACTAGCGGGGGATACGAGCAGTACTTC. Translated: CASSRTSGGYEQYF.

The chain has TRBV6-5 and TRBJ1-2; 7 bases are a match to TRBD1. CDR1 and CDR2 (germline): MNHEY, SVGAGI. V trimming: 7 bases; J trimming: 5 bases; junction bases outside the gene matches: 4. The length of the CDR3 is 12 residues. This CDR3 is CASTPGGYGYTF. CDR3 sequence (DNA): TGTGCCAGCACGCCAGGGGGGTATGGCTACACCTTC.

CDR3 protein: CASTHRGDGANVLTF. The CDR3 DNA reads as TGTGCCAGTACTCATCGGGGGGATGGGGCCAACGTCCTGACTTTC. This chain links TRBV19 with TRBJ2-6, with 7 nucleotides matching TRBD2. There are 15 residues in the CDR3. V gave up 7 bases and J gave up 3 bases; unmatched junction bases: 6. In germline, CDR1 is LNHDA, CDR2 SQIVND (reference sequence).

This clone was picked up a small number of times. J is TRBJ1-4 and V is TRBV4-1, with a weak D call TRBD1 (5 bases). This CDR3 region has 17 residues. V shed 3 bases and J shed 0 bases, with 14 bases lying between them. CDR1 MGHRA and CDR2 YSYEKL come from the germline V gene. The CDR3, as DNA: TGCGCCAGCAGCCACGATCCGACAGCTGCAACTAATGAAAAACTGTTTTTT. It yields the protein CASSHDPTAATNEKLFF.

This rearrangement joins TRBV5-4 to TRBJ1-1; 11 nucleotides match TRBD1. Germline lookup yields CDR1 SGHNT and CDR2 YYREEE (reference sequence). Germline trimming cut 4 bases from V and 3 bases from J; bases unmatched to any gene: 8. The CDR3 is made up of 16 amino acids. CDR3 sequence: CASSTGTGGGYTEAFF. The CDR3 DNA is TGTGCCAGCAGCACAGGGACAGGGGGTGGGTACACTGAAGCTTTCTTT.

This clone has more than one count but fewer than ten. The chain links TRBV7-9 to TRBJ1-6; the match to TRBD1 covers 7 bases. CDR3 length: 16 residues. CDR1 and CDR2 from the germline V gene are SEHNR and FQNEAQ (reference sequence). Losses at the gene ends were 5 bases for V and 0 bases for J; bases not matched to a gene: 4. Here the CDR3 DNA reads TGTGCCAGCAGCCCCCGGGACAGCTCCTATAATTCACCCCTCCACTTT. Amino acid sequence: CASSPRDSSYNSPLHF. Based on the CDR3 plus reference TRBV7-9 and TRBJ1-6, the full variable domain is DTGVSQNPRHKITKRGQNVTFRCDPISEHNRLYWYRQTLGQGPEFLTYFQNEAQLEKSRLLSDRFSAERPKGSFSTLEIQRTEQGDSAMYLCASSPRDSSYNSPLHFGNGTRLTVT.

The rearrangement joins TRBV5-1 to TRBJ1-6; possibly TRBD1 for D (6 bases). The germline V and J ends were trimmed by 0 bases and 10 bases, with 20 bases remaining between them. The CDR3 consists of 17 residues. Germline-derived CDR1 and CDR2 are SGHRS and YFSETQ. The CDR3 region has the DNA TGCGCCAGCAGCTTGGAAGGGGGGGTGGCCCTCGGCTCACCCCTCCACTTT. Protein: CASSLEGGVALGSPLHF.

This clone was observed a handful of times. V and J are TRBV9 and TRBJ1-2; 9 positions match TRBD1. The trim removed 0 bases at V and 5 bases at J, leaving 5 bases unmatched. Per germline, CDR1 SGDLS and CDR2 YYNGEE. The CDR3 extends over 15 amino acids. The CDR3 spells CASSVGGTGYYGYTF. The CDR3 region has the DNA TGTGCCAGCAGCGTAGGAGGGACAGGGTATTATGGCTACACCTTC.

The V call is TRBV19, the J call TRBJ1-2, with 8 bases identical to TRBD1. The CDR3 contains 13 residues. Germline trimming cut 7 bases from V and 3 bases from J; bases unmatched to any gene: 4. Germline V gives CDR1 LNHDA, CDR2 SQIVND (reference sequence). The CDR3, as DNA: TGTGCCAGTATCCCGACAGGGGACTATGGCTACACCTTC. Protein product: CASIPTGDYGYTF.

The chain is built from TRBV2 and TRBJ2-3; D may be TRBD2 (6 bases). The CDR3 has 16 amino acids. With 3 bases removed from V and 0 bases from J, the gap between germline ends came to 13 bases. Germline CDR1 SNHLY, CDR2 FYNNEI. CDR3 DNA sequence: TGTGCCAGCAGTGAGGCGGACTATGTTAGCACAGATACGCAGTATTTT. Its translation is CASSEADYVSTDTQYF.

V usage is TRBV6-6 and J usage is TRBJ1-1, with D perhaps matching TRBD1 (6 bases). Germline values: CDR1 MNHNY, CDR2 SVGAGI (reference sequence). The CDR3 is 14 amino acids. Trimming pared 8 bases from V and 4 bases from J, leaving 17 bases between. CDR3 nucleotides: TGTGCCAGCCACCACGACGGGGGGCTCACTGAAGCTTTCTTT. This sequence encodes CASHHDGGLTEAFF.

This clone was observed once. DNA for the CDR3: TGTGCCAGTAGTAACGGGGGGACGGCAATGAACACTGAAGCTTTCTTT. It codes for CASSNGGTAMNTEAFF. The chain links TRBV19 to TRBJ1-1, with D tentatively TRBD1 (5 bases). Deletions cut 4 bases from V and 0 bases from J, with 15 bases between. The CDR3 length is 16 residues. Germline loops: CDR1 LNHDA, CDR2 SQIVND (reference sequence).

The chain is built from TRBV27 and TRBJ2-1; unclear D gene. In germline, CDR1 is MNHEY, CDR2 SMNVEV (reference sequence). V lost 0 bases, J lost 4 bases, and 13 bases lay in between. CDR3 length equals 16 residues. CDR3 amino acids: CASSLSSMGPYNEQFF. CDR3 sequence (DNA): TGTGCCAGCAGTTTATCGTCCATGGGCCCTTACAATGAGCAGTTCTTC.

This clone has more than one count but fewer than ten. This chain links TRBV7-2 with TRBJ2-7; 7 nucleotides match TRBD1. Germline V gives CDR1 SGHTA, CDR2 FQGNSA. The length of the CDR3 is 14 residues. V shed 1 base and J 7 bases; nucleotides not matched to a gene: 7. CDR3 DNA sequence: TGTGCCAGCAGCTTAGATTTTGAGACAGGGGAGCAGTACTTC. This encodes CASSLDFETGEQYF.

The genes are TRBV13 and TRBJ2-5; 9 positions match TRBD1. The J call may be faulty, since TRBJ2-7 better matches the DNA end. The germline V gene encodes CDR1 PRHDT and CDR2 FYEKMQ (reference sequence). This CDR3 contains 16 residues. CDR3 sequence (DNA): TGTGCCAGCAGCCGACGCCACAGGGGGCGTTTTTACGAGCAGTACTTC. Residues: CASSRRHRGRFYEQYF.

In its sample, this clone was seen a few times. CDR3 amino acids: CASSSGGSDTQYF. The CDR3 region has the DNA TGTGCCAGCAGCTCCGGGGGTTCAGATACGCAGTATTTT. The chain couples TRBV28 to TRBJ2-3, with TRBD2 as a possible D gene (6 bases). V lost 6 bases to trimming and J lost 4 bases, with 11 bases between them. The CDR3 totals 13 residues. Germline V gene data show CDR1 as MDHEN and CDR2 as SYDVKM.

V gene TRBV4-2 combines with J gene TRBJ1-5, with D hard to call. Per germline, CDR1 LGHNA and CDR2 YNFKEQ. The CDR3 is 14 amino acids. Trimming removed 4 bases from V and 5 bases from J, with 12 bases in between. The CDR3, as DNA: TGTGCCAGCAGCCGCGGGCCCGAGGATCAGCCCCAGCATTTT. As protein: CASSRGPEDQPQHF.

The chain joins TRBV28 to TRBJ2-3, with 9 bases aligning to TRBD2. CDR3 length: 18 amino acids. The J segment lost 3 bases and the V segment lost 6 bases, leaving 16 bases of the junction unmatched. Per the germline V gene, CDR1 is MDHEN and CDR2 is SYDVKM. The CDR3: CASSPADGWLAGTDTQYF. CDR3 in DNA: TGTGCCAGCAGCCCCGCGGACGGGTGGCTAGCGGGAACAGATACGCAGTATTTT.

The chain uses TRBV9 and TRBJ1-1; no clear D gene. Between the trimmed V and J ends, which lost 0 bases and 5 bases, there was a span of 14 bases. Germline-derived CDR1 and CDR2 are SGDLS and YYNGEE. CDR3 length: 15 residues. The CDR3 protein is CASSVAWQTGTEAFF. The DNA of the CDR3 is TGTGCCAGCAGCGTAGCTTGGCAGACGGGGACTGAAGCTTTCTTT.

CDR3 in DNA: TGCGCCAGCAGCTACGGGACAGGGGATAATGAGCAGTTCTTC. Residues: CASSYGTGDNEQFF. The gene calls are TRBV5-1 and TRBJ2-1; TRBD1 matches 10 bases. Germline V gene sequence: CDR1 SGHRS, CDR2 YFSETQ. This CDR3 region has 14 residues. V was clipped by 3 bases and J by 7 bases; unmatched bases: 4.

The J gene is TRBJ2-1, the V gene TRBV9, with TRBD2 matching over 8 bases. The CDR3 is 15 amino acids. CDR1 and CDR2 from the germline V gene are SGDLS and YYNGEE. V lost 4 bases and J lost 0; bases outside the gene matches: 3. The CDR3 coding sequence is TGTGCCAGCAGCTCAAGCGGGAGCTCCTACAATGAGCAGTTCTTC. Protein product: CASSSSGSSYNEQFF.